This TCR beta chain was recovered during a study of shared clonotypes between healthy human individuals. Study findings and constraints: Clonotype sharing among donors was thought likely to change with sequencing depth. Of the naive CD4 clonotypes, approximately 5% were shared across a handful of donors.

Naive CD8 cells were CD45RO-negative, positively selected for CCR7, excluding terminally differentiated effector memory CD45RA+ cells. CDR3 size: 16 residues. The V gene's germline CDR1 is MDHEN and CDR2 SYDVKM. J was trimmed by 2 bases and V by 6 bases; bases with no gene match: 11. A note on this clone: Its target is not known.

Measured with immunoSEQ multiplex PCR; TCRdb has only the in-frame clones, and not every one. This table has about 2 million clones, about 95% appearing once. The sequencing input was naive CD8+ T cells sorted from blood. V is TRBV28 and J is TRBJ2-7; 9 bases align to TRBD1. The source is a young man in good health. CDR3 loop: CASRPFGQGPTYEQYF. CDR3 DNA sequence: TGTGCCAGCAGACCCTTTGGACAGGGGCCGACCTACGAGCAGTACTTC.